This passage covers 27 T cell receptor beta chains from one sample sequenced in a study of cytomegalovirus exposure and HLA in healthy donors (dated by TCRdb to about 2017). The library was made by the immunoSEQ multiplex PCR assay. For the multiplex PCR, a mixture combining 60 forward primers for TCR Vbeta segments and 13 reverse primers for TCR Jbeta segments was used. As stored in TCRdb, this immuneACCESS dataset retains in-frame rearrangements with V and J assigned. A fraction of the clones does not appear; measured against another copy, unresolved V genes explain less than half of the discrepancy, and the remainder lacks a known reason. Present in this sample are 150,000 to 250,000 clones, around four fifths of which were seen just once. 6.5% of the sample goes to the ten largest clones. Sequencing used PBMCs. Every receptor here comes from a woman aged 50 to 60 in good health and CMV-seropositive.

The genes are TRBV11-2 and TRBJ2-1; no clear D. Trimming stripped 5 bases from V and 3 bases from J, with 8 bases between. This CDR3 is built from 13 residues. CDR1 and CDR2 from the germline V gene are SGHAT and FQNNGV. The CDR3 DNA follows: TGTGCCAGCAGCCCCGGAGTCTACAATGAGCAGTTCTTC. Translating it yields CASSPGVYNEQFF.

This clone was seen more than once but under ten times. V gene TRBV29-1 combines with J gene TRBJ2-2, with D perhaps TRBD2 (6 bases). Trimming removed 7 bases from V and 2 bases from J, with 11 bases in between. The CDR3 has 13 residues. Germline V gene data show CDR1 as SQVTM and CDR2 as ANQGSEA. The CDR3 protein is CSAGGLNTGELFF. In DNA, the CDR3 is TGCAGCGCCGGGGGTCTTAACACCGGGGAGCTGTTTTTT.

CDR3 amino acids: CASSLVRSRLGTGRSGANVLTF. DNA for the CDR3: TGTGCCAGCAGCTTAGTAAGGAGTAGGTTGGGGACAGGGCGCTCTGGGGCCAACGTCCTGACTTTC. The chain employs TRBV7-6 and TRBJ2-6; 9 bases map to TRBD1. Germline-derived CDR1 and CDR2 are SGHVS and FNYEAQ. J lost 0 bases, V lost 1 base, and 16 bases had no gene match. The CDR3 runs to 22 residues.

This CDR3 reads CASSSTGIPSYEQYF. The CDR3 DNA reads as TGTGCCAGCAGCTCAACAGGAATCCCCAGCTACGAGCAGTACTTC. The chain combines TRBV5-4 with TRBJ2-7; D is possibly TRBD1 (5 bases). V was clipped by 3 bases and J by 3 bases, with 16 bases between them. There are 15 residues in the CDR3. Germline V gives CDR1 SGHNT, CDR2 YYREEE (reference sequence).

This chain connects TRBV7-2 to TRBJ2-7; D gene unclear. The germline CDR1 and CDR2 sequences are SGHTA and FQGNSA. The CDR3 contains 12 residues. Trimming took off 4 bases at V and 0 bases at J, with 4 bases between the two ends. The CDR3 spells CASSSSSYEQYF. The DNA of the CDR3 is TGTGCCAGCAGCTCGAGCTCCTACGAGCAGTACTTC.

The CDR3 loop reads CASRGSVAGAAGELFF. Written as DNA, the CDR3 is TGTGCCAGCAGGGGTTCGGTAGCGGGAGCCGCCGGGGAGCTGTTTTTT. The gene calls are TRBV2 and TRBJ2-2; 9 bases fit TRBD2. This CDR3 has 16 amino acids. Trimming cost V 6 bases and J 6 bases; bases outside gene matches: 11. CDR1 SNHLY and CDR2 FYNNEI come from the germline V gene.

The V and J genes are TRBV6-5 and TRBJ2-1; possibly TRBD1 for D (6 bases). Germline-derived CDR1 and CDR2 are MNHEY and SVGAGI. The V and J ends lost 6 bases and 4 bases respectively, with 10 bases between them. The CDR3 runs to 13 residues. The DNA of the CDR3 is TGTGCCAGCAGACTTGACAGGTACAATGAGCAGTTCTTC. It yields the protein CASRLDRYNEQFF.

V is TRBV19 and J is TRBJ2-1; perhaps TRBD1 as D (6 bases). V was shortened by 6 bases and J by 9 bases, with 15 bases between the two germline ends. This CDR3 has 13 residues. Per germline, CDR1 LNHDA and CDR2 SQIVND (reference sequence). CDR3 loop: CASRRAGVVEQFF. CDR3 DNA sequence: TGTGCCAGTAGGCGTGCAGGGGTCGTTGAGCAGTTCTTC.

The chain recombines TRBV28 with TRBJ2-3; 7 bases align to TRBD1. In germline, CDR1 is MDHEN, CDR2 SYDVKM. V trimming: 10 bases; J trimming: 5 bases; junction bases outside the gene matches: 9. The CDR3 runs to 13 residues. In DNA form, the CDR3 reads TGTGCCATCAACACAGGGGTGGGAGATACGCAGTATTTT. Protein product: CAINTGVGDTQYF.

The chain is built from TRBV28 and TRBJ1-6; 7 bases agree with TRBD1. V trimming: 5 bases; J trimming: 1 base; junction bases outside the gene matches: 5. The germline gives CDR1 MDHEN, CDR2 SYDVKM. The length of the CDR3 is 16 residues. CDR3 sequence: CASSQNRGSYNSPLHF. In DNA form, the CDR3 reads TGTGCCAGCAGTCAAAACAGGGGTTCCTATAATTCACCCCTCCACTTT.

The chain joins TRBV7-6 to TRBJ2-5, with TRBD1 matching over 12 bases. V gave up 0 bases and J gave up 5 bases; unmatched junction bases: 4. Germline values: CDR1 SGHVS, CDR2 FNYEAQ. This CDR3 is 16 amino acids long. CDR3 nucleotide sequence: TGTGCCAGCAGCTTAGCCGGGACAGGGGGCGAGGAGACCCAGTACTTC. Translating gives CASSLAGTGGEETQYF.

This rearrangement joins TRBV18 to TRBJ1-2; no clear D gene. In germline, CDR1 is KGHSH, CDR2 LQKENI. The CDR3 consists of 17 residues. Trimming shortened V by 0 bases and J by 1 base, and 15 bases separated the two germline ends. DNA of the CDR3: TGTGCCAGCTCACCACCCGGGGAGATCCTAATTAACTATGGCTACACCTTC. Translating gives CASSPPGEILINYGYTF.

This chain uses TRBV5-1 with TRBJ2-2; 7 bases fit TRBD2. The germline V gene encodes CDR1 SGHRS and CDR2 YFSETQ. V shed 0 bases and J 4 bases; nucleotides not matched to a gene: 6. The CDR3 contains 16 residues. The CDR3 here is CASSLGLRGTTGELFF. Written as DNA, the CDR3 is TGCGCCAGCAGCTTGGGGCTGCGGGGGACCACCGGGGAGCTGTTTTTT.

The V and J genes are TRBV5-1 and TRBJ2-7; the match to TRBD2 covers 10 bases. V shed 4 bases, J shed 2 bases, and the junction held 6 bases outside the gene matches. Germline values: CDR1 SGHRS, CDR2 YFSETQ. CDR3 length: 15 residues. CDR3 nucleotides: TGCGCCAGCAGCCGAGGACTAGCGGAGCCCTACGAGCAGTACTTC. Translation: CASSRGLAEPYEQYF.

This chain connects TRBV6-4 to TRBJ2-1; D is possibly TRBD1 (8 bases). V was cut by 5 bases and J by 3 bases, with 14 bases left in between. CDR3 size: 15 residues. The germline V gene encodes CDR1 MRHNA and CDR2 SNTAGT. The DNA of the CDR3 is TGTGCCAGCAGTCTCACAGGGGGGGTCTACAATGAGCAGTTCTTC. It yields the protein CASSLTGGVYNEQFF.

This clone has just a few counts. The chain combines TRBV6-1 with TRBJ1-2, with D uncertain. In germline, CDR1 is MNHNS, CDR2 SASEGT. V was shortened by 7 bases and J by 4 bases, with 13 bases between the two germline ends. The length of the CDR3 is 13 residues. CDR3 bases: TGTGCCAGCAATGCATCCGGGAGCTATGGCTACACCTTC. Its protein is CASNASGSYGYTF.

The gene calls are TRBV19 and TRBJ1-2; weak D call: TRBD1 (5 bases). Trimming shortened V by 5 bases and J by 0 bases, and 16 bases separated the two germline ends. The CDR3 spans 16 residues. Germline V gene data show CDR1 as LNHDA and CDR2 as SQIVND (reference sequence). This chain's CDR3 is CASSHPGGEANYGYTF. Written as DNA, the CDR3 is TGTGCCAGTAGTCATCCCGGGGGGGAAGCTAACTATGGCTACACCTTC.

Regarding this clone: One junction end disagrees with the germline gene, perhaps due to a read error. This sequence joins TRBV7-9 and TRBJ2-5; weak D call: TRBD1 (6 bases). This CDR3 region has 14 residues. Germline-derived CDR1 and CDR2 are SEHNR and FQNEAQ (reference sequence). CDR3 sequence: CSSSPGGASSNPYF. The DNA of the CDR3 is TGTTCCAGCAGCCCTGGGGGCGCGAGCTCAAACCCCTACTTC.

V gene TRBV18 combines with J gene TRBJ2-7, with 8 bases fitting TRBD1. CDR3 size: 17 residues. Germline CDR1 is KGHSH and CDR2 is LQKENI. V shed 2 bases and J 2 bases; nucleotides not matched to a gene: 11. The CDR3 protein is CASSPTPSQGAAYEQYF. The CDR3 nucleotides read TGTGCCAGCTCACCAACACCGAGCCAGGGGGCAGCCTACGAGCAGTACTTC.

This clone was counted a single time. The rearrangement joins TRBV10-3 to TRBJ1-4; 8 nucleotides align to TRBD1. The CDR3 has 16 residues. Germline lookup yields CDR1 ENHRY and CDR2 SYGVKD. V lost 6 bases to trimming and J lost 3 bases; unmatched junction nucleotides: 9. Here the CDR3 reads CAISHGQGWPNEKLFF. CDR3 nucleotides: TGTGCCATCAGCCATGGACAGGGCTGGCCTAATGAAAAACTGTTTTTT.

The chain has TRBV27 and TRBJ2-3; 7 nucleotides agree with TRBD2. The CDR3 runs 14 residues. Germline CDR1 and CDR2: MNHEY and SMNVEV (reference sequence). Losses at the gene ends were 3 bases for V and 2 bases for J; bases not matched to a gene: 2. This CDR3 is CASSLSGITDTQYF. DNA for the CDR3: TGTGCCAGCAGTTTGAGCGGGATCACAGATACGCAGTATTTT.

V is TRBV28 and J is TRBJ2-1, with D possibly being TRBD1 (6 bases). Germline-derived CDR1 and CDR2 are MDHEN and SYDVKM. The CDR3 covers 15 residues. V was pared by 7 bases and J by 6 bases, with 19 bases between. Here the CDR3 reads CASTQGPDSLNEQFF. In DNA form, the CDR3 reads TGTGCCAGCACCCAGGGGCCGGACAGCCTCAATGAGCAGTTCTTC.

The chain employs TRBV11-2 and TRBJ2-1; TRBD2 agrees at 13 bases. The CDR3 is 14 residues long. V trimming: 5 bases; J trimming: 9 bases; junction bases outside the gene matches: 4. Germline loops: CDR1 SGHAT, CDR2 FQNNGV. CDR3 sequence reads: CASSTLAGGGEQFF. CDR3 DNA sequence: TGTGCCAGCAGCACACTAGCGGGGGGGGGTGAGCAGTTCTTC.

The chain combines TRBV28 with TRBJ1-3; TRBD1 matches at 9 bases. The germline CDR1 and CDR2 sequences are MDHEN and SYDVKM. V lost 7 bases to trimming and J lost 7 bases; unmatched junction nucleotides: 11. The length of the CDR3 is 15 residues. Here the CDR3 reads CASTLDRGKSNTIYF. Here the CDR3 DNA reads TGTGCCAGCACCCTAGACAGGGGGAAGTCCAACACCATATATTTT.

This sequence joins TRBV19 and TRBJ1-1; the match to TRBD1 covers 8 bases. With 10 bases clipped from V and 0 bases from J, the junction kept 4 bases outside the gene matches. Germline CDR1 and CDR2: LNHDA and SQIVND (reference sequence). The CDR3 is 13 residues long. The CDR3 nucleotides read TGTGCCACCAGGACAGGGCTGAACACTGAAGCTTTCTTT. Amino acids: CATRTGLNTEAFF.

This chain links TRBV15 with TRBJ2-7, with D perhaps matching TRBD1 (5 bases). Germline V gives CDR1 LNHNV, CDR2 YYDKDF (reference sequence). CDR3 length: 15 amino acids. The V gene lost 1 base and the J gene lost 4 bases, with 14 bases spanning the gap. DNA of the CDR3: TGTGCCACCAGCAGAGGTCACACAGGCCCTTACGAGCAGTACTTC. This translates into CATSRGHTGPYEQYF.

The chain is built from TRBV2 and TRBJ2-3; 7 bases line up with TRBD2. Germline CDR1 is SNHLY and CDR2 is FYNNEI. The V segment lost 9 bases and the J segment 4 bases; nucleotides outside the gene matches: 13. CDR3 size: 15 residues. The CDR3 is CASRDLRGGPDTQYF. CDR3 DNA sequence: TGTGCCAGTCGAGATTTAAGGGGAGGGCCAGATACGCAGTATTTT.